These 14 T cell receptor beta chains were all obtained from the same sample, sequenced in a study of shared T cell receptors in the human thymus. Libraries were prepared by immunoSEQ multiplex PCR; TCRdb keeps only in-frame clonotypes and omits some of them. The data contain roughly 560,000 clones, 75% to 80% of them singletons. The data were also submitted as part of a second study, on human thymus T cells.

The sequencing input was thymocytes. The receptors stem from a boy under three years old with a congenital heart defect.

The chain recombines TRBV2 with TRBJ2-7; D remains unclear. Germline CDR1 is SNHLY and CDR2 is FYNNEI. V was pared by 0 bases and J by 0 bases, with 15 bases between. The CDR3 loop spans 17 amino acids. DNA of the CDR3: TGTGCCAGCAGTGAAGCGGGTGACGGGTTTAGCTCCTACGAGCAGTACTTC. Translating it yields CASSEAGDGFSSYEQYF. Combining the CDR3 with reference TRBV2 and TRBJ2-7 gives the whole variable domain EPEVTQTPSHQVTQMGQEVILRCVPISNHLYFYWYRQILGQKVEFLVSFYNNEISEKSEIFDDQFSVERPDGSNFTLKIRSTKLEDSAMYFCASSEAGDGFSSYEQYFGPGTRLTVT.

The V gene is TRBV25-1, the J gene TRBJ1-4; 7 positions match TRBD1. Per germline, CDR1 MGHDK and CDR2 SYGVNS. CDR3 length: 16 residues. V lost 3 bases to trimming and J lost 2 bases; unmatched junction nucleotides: 6. The CDR3 coding sequence is TGTGCCAGCAGTGAGGGCCAGGGACAGACTAATGAAAAACTGTTTTTT. It is translated as CASSEGQGQTNEKLFF.

The V call is TRBV9, the J call TRBJ2-7; D unresolved. The germline V gene encodes CDR1 SGDLS and CDR2 YYNGEE. This CDR3 contains 16 residues. V dropped 0 bases and J dropped 0 bases, with 13 bases sitting between them. The CDR3 here is CASSVDRRNSSYEQYF. For the CDR3, the DNA is TGTGCCAGCAGCGTAGATCGGCGGAATAGCTCCTACGAGCAGTACTTC.

The V gene is TRBV5-6, the J gene TRBJ2-2; D is undetermined. Between the trimmed V and J ends, which lost 3 bases and 7 bases, there was a span of 16 bases. The germline CDR1 and CDR2 sequences are SGHDT and YYEEEE. The CDR3 contains 15 residues. CDR3 sequence reads: CASSSPVWFGGELFF. The CDR3 nucleotides are TGTGCCAGCAGCTCCCCAGTTTGGTTTGGCGGGGAGCTGTTTTTT.

The V gene is TRBV2, the J gene TRBJ1-5; TRBD1 agrees at 8 bases. With 5 bases clipped from V and 6 bases from J, the junction kept 12 bases outside the gene matches. CDR1 is SNHLY, CDR2 FYNNEI, per germline. The CDR3 runs to 16 residues. This chain's CDR3 is CASSRSRRGQSQPQHF. The CDR3 nucleotides read TGTGCCAGCAGTCGCAGCCGCAGGGGGCAATCTCAGCCCCAGCATTTT.

The V call is TRBV7-9, the J call TRBJ1-2, with TRBD1 identical over 7 bases. Germline CDR1 is SEHNR and CDR2 is FQNEAQ (reference sequence). J gave up 4 bases and V 5 bases, and 13 bases lay outside the gene matches. The CDR3 contains 16 residues. CDR3 protein: CASSPPSFPGGYGYTF. CDR3 DNA sequence: TGTGCCAGCAGCCCCCCCTCGTTCCCAGGGGGCTATGGCTACACCTTC.

In DNA, the CDR3 is TGTGCCAGCAGCTTAGGGGCAGCGGCATCCTACAATGAGCAGTTCTTC. Translation: CASSLGAAASYNEQFF. The chain recombines TRBV11-1 with TRBJ2-1, with D tentatively TRBD2 (5 bases). The CDR3 is 16 residues long. Germline CDR1 SGHAT, CDR2 FQDESV (reference sequence). Trimming cost V 1 base and J 1 base, with 11 bases left between them.

The genes are TRBV5-1 and TRBJ2-5; the D gene is possibly TRBD2 (7 bases). The germline V and J ends were trimmed by 3 bases and 1 base, with 19 bases remaining between them. The CDR3 runs 17 residues. The germline V gene has CDR1 SGHRS and CDR2 YFSETQ. The CDR3 spells CASSCGGGRGSQETQYF. Here the CDR3 DNA reads TGCGCCAGCAGCTGCGGGGGAGGGAGGGGGTCCCAAGAGACCCAGTACTTC. The whole variable domain, filled in from reference TRBV5-1 and TRBJ2-5, reads KAGVTQTPRYLIKTRGQQVTLSCSPISGHRSVSWYQQTPGQGLQFLFEYFSETQRNKGNFPGRFSGRQFSNSRSEMNVSTLELGDSALYLCASSCGGGRGSQETQYFGPGTRLLVL.

This clone was seen a handful of times. The chain is built from TRBV5-1 and TRBJ2-5; 10 nucleotides match TRBD2. With V trimmed by 4 bases and J by 1 base, 7 bases remained unmatched. CDR1 is SGHRS and CDR2 is YFSETQ in the germline V gene. CDR3 length equals 16 residues. CDR3 sequence (DNA): TGCGCCAGCAGCCCCGGGACTAGCGACCTCCAAGAGACCCAGTACTTC. Translated, it gives CASSPGTSDLQETQYF.

The chain links TRBV27 to TRBJ1-1, with 7 bases matching TRBD1. V shed 3 bases and J 10 bases; nucleotides not matched to a gene: 5. This CDR3 has 12 amino acids. Germline V gene sequence: CDR1 MNHEY, CDR2 SMNVEV (reference sequence). The CDR3 DNA is TGTGCCAGCAGTTTTACAGGGGAATCAGCTTTCTTT. This gives the protein CASSFTGESAFF.

J is TRBJ1-2 and V is TRBV6-5, with 8 nucleotides matching TRBD1. V was clipped by 4 bases and J by 8 bases; unmatched bases: 9. The CDR3 covers 14 residues. Germline assignment: CDR1 MNHEY and CDR2 SVGAGI. CDR3 sequence: CASSCTRGRWGYTF. DNA for the CDR3: TGTGCCAGCAGTTGTACCAGGGGGCGGTGGGGCTACACCTTC.

The chain uses TRBV2 and TRBJ2-5; D is perhaps TRBD2 (6 bases). The V end lost 9 bases, the J end lost 1 base, and 12 bases lay between the germline ends. The V gene's germline CDR1 is SNHLY and CDR2 FYNNEI. This CDR3 spans 13 amino acids. The CDR3 DNA sequence: TGTGCCAGTGGGGCCGGGGGCCAAGAGACCCAGTACTTC. It specifies CASGAGGQETQYF.

The chain uses TRBV10-3 and TRBJ2-2; D unresolved. Trimming left V 3 bases short and J 7 bases short, with 3 bases between. The CDR3 runs to 11 residues. CDR1 and CDR2 (germline): ENHRY, SYGVKD. CDR3 residues: CAISDLGELFF. CDR3 DNA: TGTGCCATCAGTGATCTCGGGGAGCTGTTTTTT.

The CDR3 region is CASSERAGAAQWEQFF. CDR3 nucleotide sequence: TGTGCCAGCAGCGAGAGGGCGGGAGCCGCGCAATGGGAGCAGTTCTTC. This chain links TRBV9 with TRBJ2-1; 7 nucleotides line up with TRBD2. From germline, CDR1 is SGDLS and CDR2 YYNGEE. With V trimmed by 3 bases and J by 10 bases, 16 bases remained unmatched. The CDR3 sequence is 16 residues long.